A selection of T cell receptor beta chains follows, all from one sample in a study of cytomegalovirus exposure and HLA in healthy donors. Profiled with immunoSEQ multiplex PCR; TCRdb holds only in-frame clones, not every one. The data contain 250,000 to 350,000 clones, 70% to 90% of them singletons. Sequencing input: PBMCs. The receptor source for this set is a man aged 40-55 years in good health and CMV-seropositive. CDR3s include the opening cysteine and the closing phenylalanine or tryptophan. Fields, in order: CDR3 DNA, CDR3 protein, clone size, V gene, D gene, J gene. A D gene is named only where the DNA matches it firmly. Expanded clones get a size class; other rows say once, few or many, or leave the size out.

CDR3nt: TGTGCCAGCAGCCACTTAGGACCCCAGGGGACCTACTACGAGCAGTACTTC
CDR3aa: CASSHLGPQGTYYEQYF
abundance: .
v_gene: TRBV14
d_gene: .
j_gene: TRBJ2-7

CDR3nt: TGTGCCAGCAGTGAAGAGACAGGGAAAGAGACCCAGTACTTC
CDR3aa: CASSEETGKETQYF
abundance: .
v_gene: TRBV2
d_gene: TRBD1
j_gene: TRBJ2-5

CDR3nt: TGTGCCAGCGGGCGGGACGGGGTCTCCTACGAGCAGTACTTC
CDR3aa: CASGRDGVSYEQYF
abundance: .
v_gene: TRBV2
d_gene: .
j_gene: TRBJ2-7

CDR3nt: TGTGCCAGCAGCCAGTACTCAGGGGTCTCTGGAAACACCATATATTTT
CDR3aa: CASSQYSGVSGNTIYF
abundance: .
v_gene: TRBV7-8
d_gene: .
j_gene: TRBJ1-3

CDR3nt: TGCGCCAGCAGCGAGAACACACCTAGGATGGCGAATGAAAAACTGTTTTTT
CDR3aa: CASSENTPRMANEKLFF
abundance: few
v_gene: TRBV7-9
d_gene: .
j_gene: TRBJ1-4

CDR3nt: TGTGCCAGCAGCATTTACCGGGACAGGAACACCGGGGAGCTGTTTTTT
CDR3aa: CASSIYRDRNTGELFF
abundance: .
v_gene: TRBV7-8
d_gene: TRBD1
j_gene: TRBJ2-2

CDR3nt: TGTGCCAGCAGTTTATTACCAGCGGGAGGTCCCTACGAGCAGTACTTC
CDR3aa: CASSLLPAGGPYEQYF
abundance: .
v_gene: TRBV28
d_gene: TRBD2
j_gene: TRBJ2-7

CDR3nt: TGTGCCAGTAGTCATTCAGTAGATACGCAGTATTTT
CDR3aa: CASSHSVDTQYF
abundance: .
v_gene: TRBV19
d_gene: .
j_gene: TRBJ2-3

CDR3nt: TGTGCCAGCAGCCAAACCGCCGGCGGCTCCTACGAGCAGTACTTC
CDR3aa: CASSQTAGGSYEQYF
abundance: .
v_gene: TRBV16
d_gene: .
j_gene: TRBJ2-7

CDR3nt: TGTGCCAGTAGCCGGACAGGGCGCGACCCTGAAGCTTTCTTT
CDR3aa: CASSRTGRDPEAFF
abundance: .
v_gene: TRBV19
d_gene: TRBD1
j_gene: TRBJ1-1

CDR3nt: TGTGCCAGCAGTCCCGGGACTAGCGGCTACGAGCAGTACTTC
CDR3aa: CASSPGTSGYEQYF
abundance: .
v_gene: TRBV27
d_gene: TRBD2
j_gene: TRBJ2-7

CDR3nt: TGTGCCAGCAACCACGGCAAAATGCTCCTGGAGGCCTACGAGCAGTACTTC
CDR3aa: CASNHGKMLLEAYEQYF
abundance: .
v_gene: TRBV28
d_gene: .
j_gene: TRBJ2-7

CDR3nt: TGTGCCAGCAGCACCCAGAATACCCCCACAGATACGCAGTATTTT
CDR3aa: CASSTQNTPTDTQYF
abundance: .
v_gene: TRBV7-8
d_gene: .
j_gene: TRBJ2-3

CDR3nt: TGTGCCAGCAGTGCGGGACAGGCGTCTCTAGGCTACACCTTC
CDR3aa: CASSAGQASLGYTF
abundance: .
v_gene: TRBV2
d_gene: TRBD1
j_gene: TRBJ1-2

CDR3nt: TGTGCCAGCAGCTTGAGCGGGAGGGTCAACGAGCAGTACTTC
CDR3aa: CASSLSGRVNEQYF
abundance: .
v_gene: TRBV5-6
d_gene: TRBD2
j_gene: TRBJ2-7

CDR3nt: TGTGCCAGCAGCCCCCGTACAGGGATCCTCGAGCAGTACTTC
CDR3aa: CASSPRTGILEQYF
abundance: .
v_gene: TRBV27
d_gene: .
j_gene: TRBJ2-7